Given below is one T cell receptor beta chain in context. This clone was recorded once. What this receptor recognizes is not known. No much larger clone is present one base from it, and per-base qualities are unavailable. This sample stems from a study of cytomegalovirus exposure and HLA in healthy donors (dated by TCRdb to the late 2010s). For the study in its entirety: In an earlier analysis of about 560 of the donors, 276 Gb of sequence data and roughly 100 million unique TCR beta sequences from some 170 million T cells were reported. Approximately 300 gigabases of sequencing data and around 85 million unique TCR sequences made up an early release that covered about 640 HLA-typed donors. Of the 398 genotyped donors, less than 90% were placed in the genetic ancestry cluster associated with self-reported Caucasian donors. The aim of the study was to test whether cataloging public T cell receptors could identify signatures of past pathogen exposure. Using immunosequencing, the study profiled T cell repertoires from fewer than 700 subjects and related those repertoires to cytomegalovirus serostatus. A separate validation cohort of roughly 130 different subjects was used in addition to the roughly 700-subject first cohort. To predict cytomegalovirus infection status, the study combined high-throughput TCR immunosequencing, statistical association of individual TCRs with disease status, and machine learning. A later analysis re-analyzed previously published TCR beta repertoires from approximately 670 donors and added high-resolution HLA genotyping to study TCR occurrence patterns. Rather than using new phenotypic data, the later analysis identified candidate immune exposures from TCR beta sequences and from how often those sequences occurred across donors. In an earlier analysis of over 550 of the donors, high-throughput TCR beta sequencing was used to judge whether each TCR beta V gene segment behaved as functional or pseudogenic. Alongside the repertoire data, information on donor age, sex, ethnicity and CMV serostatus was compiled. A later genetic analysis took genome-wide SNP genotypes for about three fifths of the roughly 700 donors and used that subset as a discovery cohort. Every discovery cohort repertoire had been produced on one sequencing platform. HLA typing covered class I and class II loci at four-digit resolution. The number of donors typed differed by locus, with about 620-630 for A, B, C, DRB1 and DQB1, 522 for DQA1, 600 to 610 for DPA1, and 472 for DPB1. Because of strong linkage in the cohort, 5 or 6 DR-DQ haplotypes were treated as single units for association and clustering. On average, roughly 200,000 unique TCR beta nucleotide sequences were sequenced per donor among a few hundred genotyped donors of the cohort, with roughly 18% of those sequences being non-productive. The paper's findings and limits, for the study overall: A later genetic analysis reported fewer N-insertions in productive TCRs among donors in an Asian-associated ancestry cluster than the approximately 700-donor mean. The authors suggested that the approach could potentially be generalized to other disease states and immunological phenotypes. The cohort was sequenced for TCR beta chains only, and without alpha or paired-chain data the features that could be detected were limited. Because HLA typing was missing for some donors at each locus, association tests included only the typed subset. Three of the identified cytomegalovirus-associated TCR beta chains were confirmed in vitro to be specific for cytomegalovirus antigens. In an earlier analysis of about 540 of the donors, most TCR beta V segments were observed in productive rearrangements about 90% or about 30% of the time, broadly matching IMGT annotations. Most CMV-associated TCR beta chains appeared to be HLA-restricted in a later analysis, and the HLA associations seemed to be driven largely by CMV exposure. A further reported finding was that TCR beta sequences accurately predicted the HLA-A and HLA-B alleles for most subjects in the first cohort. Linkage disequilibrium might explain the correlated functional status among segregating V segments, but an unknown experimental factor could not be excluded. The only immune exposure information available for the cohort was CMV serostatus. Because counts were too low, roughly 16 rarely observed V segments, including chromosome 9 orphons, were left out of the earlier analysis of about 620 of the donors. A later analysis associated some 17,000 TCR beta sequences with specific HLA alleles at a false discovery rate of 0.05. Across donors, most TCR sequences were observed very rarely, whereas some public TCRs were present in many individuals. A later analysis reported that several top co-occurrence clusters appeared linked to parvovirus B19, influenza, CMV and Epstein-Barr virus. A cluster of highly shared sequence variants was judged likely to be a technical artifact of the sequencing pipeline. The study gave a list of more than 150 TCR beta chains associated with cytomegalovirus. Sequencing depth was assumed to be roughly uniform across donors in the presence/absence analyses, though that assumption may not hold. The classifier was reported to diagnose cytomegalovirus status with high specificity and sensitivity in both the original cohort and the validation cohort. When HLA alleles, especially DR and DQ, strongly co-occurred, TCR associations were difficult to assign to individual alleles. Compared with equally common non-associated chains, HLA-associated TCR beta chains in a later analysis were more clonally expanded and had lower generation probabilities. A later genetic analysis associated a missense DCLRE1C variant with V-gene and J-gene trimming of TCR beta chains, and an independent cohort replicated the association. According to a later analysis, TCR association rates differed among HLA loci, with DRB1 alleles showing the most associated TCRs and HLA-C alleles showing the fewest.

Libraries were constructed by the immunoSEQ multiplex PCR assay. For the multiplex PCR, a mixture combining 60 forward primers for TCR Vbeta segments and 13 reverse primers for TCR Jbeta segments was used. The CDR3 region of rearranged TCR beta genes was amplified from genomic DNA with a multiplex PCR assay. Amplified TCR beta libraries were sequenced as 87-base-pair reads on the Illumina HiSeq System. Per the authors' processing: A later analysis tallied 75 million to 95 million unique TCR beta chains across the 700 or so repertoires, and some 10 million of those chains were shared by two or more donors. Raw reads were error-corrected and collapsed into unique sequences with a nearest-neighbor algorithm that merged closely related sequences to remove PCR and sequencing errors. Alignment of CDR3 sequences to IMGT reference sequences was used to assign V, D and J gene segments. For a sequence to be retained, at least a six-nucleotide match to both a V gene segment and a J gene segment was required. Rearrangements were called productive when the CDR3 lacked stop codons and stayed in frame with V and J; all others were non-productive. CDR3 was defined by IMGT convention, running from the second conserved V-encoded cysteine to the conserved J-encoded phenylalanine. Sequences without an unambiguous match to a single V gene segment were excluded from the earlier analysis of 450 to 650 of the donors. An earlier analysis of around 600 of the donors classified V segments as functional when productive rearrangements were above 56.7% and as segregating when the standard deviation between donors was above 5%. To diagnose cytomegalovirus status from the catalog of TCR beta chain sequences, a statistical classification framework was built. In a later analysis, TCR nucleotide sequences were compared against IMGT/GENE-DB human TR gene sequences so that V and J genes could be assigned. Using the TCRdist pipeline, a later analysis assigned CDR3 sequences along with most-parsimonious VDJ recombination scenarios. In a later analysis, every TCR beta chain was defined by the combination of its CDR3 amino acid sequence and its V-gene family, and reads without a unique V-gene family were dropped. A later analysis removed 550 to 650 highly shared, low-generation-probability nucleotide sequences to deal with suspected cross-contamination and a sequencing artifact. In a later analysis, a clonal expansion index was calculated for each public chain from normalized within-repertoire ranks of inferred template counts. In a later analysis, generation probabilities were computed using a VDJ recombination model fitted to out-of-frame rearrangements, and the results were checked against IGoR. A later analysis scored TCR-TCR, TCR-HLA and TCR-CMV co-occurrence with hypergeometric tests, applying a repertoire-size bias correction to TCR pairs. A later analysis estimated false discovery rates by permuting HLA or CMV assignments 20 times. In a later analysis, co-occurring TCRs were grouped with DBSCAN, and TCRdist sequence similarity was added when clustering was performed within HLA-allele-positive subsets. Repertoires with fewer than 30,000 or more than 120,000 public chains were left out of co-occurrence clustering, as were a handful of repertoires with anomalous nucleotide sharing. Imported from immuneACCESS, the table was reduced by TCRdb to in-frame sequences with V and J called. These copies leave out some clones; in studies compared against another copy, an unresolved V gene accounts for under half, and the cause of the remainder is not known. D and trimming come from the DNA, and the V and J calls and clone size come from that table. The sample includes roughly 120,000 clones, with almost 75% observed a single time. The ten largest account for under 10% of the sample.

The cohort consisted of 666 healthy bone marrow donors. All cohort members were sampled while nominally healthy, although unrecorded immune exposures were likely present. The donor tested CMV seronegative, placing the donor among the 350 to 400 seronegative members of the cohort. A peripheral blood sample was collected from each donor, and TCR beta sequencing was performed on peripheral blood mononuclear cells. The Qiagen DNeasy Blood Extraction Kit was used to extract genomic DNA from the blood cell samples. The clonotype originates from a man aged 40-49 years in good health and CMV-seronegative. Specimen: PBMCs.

The DNA sequence is TGCGCCAGCAGCATAGGGGGCTCCTACGAGCAGTACTTC. This encodes CASSIGGSYEQYF. The chain employs TRBV5-1 and TRBJ2-7, and possibly TRBD1, on 6 matching bases. CDR3 length: 13 amino acids, cysteine to phenylalanine. Kept here is only the CDR3 DNA, which spans 39 bases and is read in frame from base 1. The trim is 4 bases for V and 0 bases for J, with a gap of 8 bases between the germline ends. The germline V gene provides CDR1 SGHRS and CDR2 YFSETQ.